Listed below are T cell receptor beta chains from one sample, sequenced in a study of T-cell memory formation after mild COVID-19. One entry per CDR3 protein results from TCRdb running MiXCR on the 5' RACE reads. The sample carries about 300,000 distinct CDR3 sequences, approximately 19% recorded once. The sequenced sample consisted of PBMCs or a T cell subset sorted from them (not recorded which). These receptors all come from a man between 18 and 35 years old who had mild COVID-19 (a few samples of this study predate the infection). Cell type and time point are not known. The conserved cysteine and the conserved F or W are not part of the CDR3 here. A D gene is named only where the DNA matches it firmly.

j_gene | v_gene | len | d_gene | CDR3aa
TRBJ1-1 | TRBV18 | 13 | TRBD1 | ASSPMTGGPTEAF
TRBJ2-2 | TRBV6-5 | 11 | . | ASSYDGGGELF
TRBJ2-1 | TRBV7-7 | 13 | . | ASSLGVAPASEQF
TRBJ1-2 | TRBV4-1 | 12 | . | ASSQDPGDYGYT
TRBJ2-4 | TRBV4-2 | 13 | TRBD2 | ASSLAGEAKNIQY
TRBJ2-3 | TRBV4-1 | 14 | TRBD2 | ASSQLLAGGTDTQY
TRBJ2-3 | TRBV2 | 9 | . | ARGSTDTQY
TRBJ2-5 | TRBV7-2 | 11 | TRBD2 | ASSRDYKETQY
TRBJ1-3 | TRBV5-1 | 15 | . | ASSLTVAGGSGNTIY
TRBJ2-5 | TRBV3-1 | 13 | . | ASSHDTTWGETQY
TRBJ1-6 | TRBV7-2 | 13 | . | ASHEQGIRNSPLH
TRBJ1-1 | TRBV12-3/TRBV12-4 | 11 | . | ASSLRPDREAF
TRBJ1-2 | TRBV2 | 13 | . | ASTEGQGGTYGYT
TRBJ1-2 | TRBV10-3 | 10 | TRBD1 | AITGTDYGYT
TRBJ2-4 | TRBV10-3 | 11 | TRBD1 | ASQTGEANIQY
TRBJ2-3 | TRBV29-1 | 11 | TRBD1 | SVGQGLVDTQY
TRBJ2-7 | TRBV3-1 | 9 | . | ASSQVNEQY
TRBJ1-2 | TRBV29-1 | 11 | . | SVTDGAVYGYT
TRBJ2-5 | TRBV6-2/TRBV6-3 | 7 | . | ASGYDQY
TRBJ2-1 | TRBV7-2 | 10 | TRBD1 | ASSLGDREQF
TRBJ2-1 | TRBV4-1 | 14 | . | ASSQVRDHLVNEQF
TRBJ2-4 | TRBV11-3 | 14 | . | ASSYHWTSYENIQY
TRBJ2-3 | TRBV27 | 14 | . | ASSLGLRGAADTQY
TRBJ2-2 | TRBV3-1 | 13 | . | ASSQTGGMIGELF
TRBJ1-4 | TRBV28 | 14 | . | ASSTRPRLGNEKLF
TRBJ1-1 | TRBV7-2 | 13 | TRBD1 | ASSPRTGSDTEAF
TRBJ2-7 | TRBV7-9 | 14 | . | ASSGDEGPGPYEQY